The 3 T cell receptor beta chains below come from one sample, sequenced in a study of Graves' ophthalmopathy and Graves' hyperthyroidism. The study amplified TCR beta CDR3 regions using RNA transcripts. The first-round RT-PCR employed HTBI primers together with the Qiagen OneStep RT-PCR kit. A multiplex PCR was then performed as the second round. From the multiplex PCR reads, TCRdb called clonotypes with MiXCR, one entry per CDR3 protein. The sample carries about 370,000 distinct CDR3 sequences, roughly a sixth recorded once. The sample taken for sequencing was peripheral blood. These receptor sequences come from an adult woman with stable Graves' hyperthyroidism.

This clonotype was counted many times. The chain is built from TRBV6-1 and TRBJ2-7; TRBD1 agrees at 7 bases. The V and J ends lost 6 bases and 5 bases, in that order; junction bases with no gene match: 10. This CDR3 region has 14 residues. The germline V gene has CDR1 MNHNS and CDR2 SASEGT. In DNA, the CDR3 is TGTGCCAGCAGCGAACAGGGGCTCGGGGACGAGCAGTACTTC. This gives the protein CASSEQGLGDEQYF.

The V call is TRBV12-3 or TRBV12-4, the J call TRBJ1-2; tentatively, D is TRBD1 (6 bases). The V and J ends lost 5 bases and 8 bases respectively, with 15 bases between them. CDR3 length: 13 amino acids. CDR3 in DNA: TGTGCCAGCAGTAGACAGGTCTCCGACGGCTACACCTTC. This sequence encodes CASSRQVSDGYTF.

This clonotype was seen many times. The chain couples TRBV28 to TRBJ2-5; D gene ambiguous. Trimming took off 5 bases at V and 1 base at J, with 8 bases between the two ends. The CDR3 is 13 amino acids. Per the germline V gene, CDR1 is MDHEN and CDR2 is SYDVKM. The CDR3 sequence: CASSMPAQETQYF. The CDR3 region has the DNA TGTGCCAGCAGTATGCCCGCCCAAGAGACCCAGTACTTC.